The source of this T cell receptor beta chain is a study of early stage breast cancer tumors. Germline CDR1 and CDR2: SGHRS and YFSETQ. The germline V and J ends were trimmed by 0 bases and 6 bases, with 12 bases remaining between them. This CDR3 region has 14 residues. Blood replicates held 0.5 ug DNA, tumor or normal breast roughly 1.5 ug, two each. The assay was immunoSEQ multiplex PCR, and TCRdb's table has in-frame clones only and misses some. The table includes approximately 33,000 clones, approximately 70% detected once. The sample consisted of blood. This chain uses TRBV5-1 with TRBJ1-2, with TRBD1 as a possible D gene (5 bases). The source is a person in their 40s with breast cancer. The CDR3 is CASSLEATGDGYTF. In DNA, the CDR3 is TGCGCCAGCAGCTTGGAGGCGACGGGGGATGGCTACACCTTC.